This entry lists 9 T cell receptor beta chains sequenced from one sample in a study of T cell repertoires in aging, cancer and after chemotherapy. Rearranged V-D-J TRB sequences were amplified with a mixed TRB-A/B primer pool. TCRdb reprocessed the multiplex PCR reads via MiXCR and lists one record per CDR3 protein. The repertoire holds about 1,400 distinct CDR3 sequences, with 60% as singletons. Amplification of TCR beta used genomic DNA extracted from peripheral blood. Sequences were obtained from blood. The receptor set was obtained from a human donor with a blood cancer.

The rearrangement links TRBV6-5 to TRBJ1-6; TRBD1 might be the D (6 bases). This CDR3 comprises 16 residues. V was pared by 1 base and J by 7 bases, with 14 bases between. Germline CDR1 reads MNHEY; CDR2 reads SVGAGI. The CDR3 reads CASSYYARGTNSPLHF. CDR3 sequence (DNA): TGTGCCAGCAGTTACTACGCGAGGGGGACCAATTCACCCCTCCACTTT.

The rearrangement links TRBV20-1 to TRBJ2-5; 10 bases are a match to TRBD2. The germline V gene has CDR1 DFQATT and CDR2 SNEGSKA (reference sequence). The trim removed 6 bases at V and 9 bases at J, leaving 10 bases unmatched. This CDR3 comprises 13 residues. The CDR3 nucleotides read TGCAGTGCGGACGGACTAGCGGTCGGGTCCCAGTACTTC. Translation gives CSADGLAVGSQYF.

This clonotype has a handful of counts. The J gene is TRBJ2-7, the V gene TRBV6-5; no clear D gene. From germline, CDR1 is MNHEY and CDR2 SVGAGI. CDR3 size: 15 residues. The germline V and J ends were trimmed by 5 bases and 5 bases, with 19 bases remaining between them. Here the CDR3 reads CASSRTAGGWDEQYF. The DNA of the CDR3 is TGTGCCAGCAGTCGGACGGCAGGTGGATGGGACGAGCAGTACTTC.

The J gene is TRBJ1-5, the V gene TRBV6-5; a weak D match, TRBD1 (5 bases). The V end was cut by 11 bases, the J end by 7 bases, with 18 bases between. The CDR3 length is 13 residues. Germline V lookup: CDR1 MNHEY, CDR2 SVGAGI. CDR3 nucleotide sequence: TGTGCCGGATTAGAGGGACCGCACCAGCCCCAGCATTTT. The encoded protein is CAGLEGPHQPQHF.

The gene calls are TRBV29-1 and TRBJ1-2; D gene uncertain. CDR3 length: 10 amino acids. The germline V and J ends were trimmed by 8 bases and 7 bases, with 11 bases remaining between them. CDR1 and CDR2 (germline): SQVTM, ANQGSEA. Written as DNA, the CDR3 is TGCAGCTCCCGATCAGGTGGCTACACCTTC. Protein sequence: CSSRSGGYTF.

This clonotype was counted a few times. The gene calls are TRBV6-2 or TRBV6-3 and TRBJ2-5; TRBD2 agrees at 8 bases. V gave up 5 bases and J gave up 7 bases; unmatched junction bases: 15. Germline V CDR1 and CDR2: MNHEY, SVGEGT. The CDR3 is made up of 16 amino acids. CDR3 protein: CASSEWHGGAKATQYF. The CDR3 DNA is TGTGCCAGCAGTGAATGGCACGGGGGGGCCAAAGCGACCCAGTACTTC.

The chain couples TRBV6-2 or TRBV6-3 to TRBJ2-1; D may correspond to TRBD1 or TRBD2 (6 bases each). Trimming took 4 bases from V and 5 from J, leaving 12 bases between them. Germline CDR1 reads MNHEY; CDR2 reads SVGEGT. This CDR3 contains 14 residues. The CDR3 sequence is CASSLGGSNNEQFF. The CDR3, as DNA: TGTGCCAGCAGTTTGGGGGGCAGTAACAATGAGCAGTTCTTC.

This clonotype has a single count. The V and J genes are TRBV12-3 or TRBV12-4 and TRBJ1-3, with unresolved D. The CDR3 contains 17 residues. The V end lost 7 bases, the J end lost 2 bases, and 21 bases lay between the germline ends. CDR3 sequence: CASTRGSEILTGNTIYF. In nucleotides, the CDR3 is TGTGCCAGCACCCGTGGGTCAGAAATTTTGACTGGAAACACCATATATTTT.

As concerns this clonotype: This may be a read error, as it is one base from a much larger clone. The chain uses TRBV6-5 and TRBJ2-1; 7 bases fit TRBD1. Germline lookup yields CDR1 MNHEY and CDR2 SVGAGI. CDR3 length equals 14 residues. The V gene end was trimmed by 5 bases and the J gene end by 6 bases; junction bases not matched to a gene: 7. CDR3 coding DNA: TGTGCCAGCAGTACCGGGACAGATTGCAATGAGCAGTTCTTC. Its translation is CASSTGTDCNEQFF.